This passage covers 13 T cell receptor beta chains from one sample sequenced in a study of follicular helper T cells after annual influenza vaccination. This table comes from immunoSEQ multiplex PCR, and its TCRdb copy is limited to in-frame clones, with some not included. This repertoire shows about 10,000 clones, roughly 80% found once; its top ten account for less than 4.5%. The time point is: 2015-2016 season, pre-vaccination. Sequenced material: CXCR5+ CD38- circulating T follicular helper cells from blood, taken on the day of influenza vaccination. Indicated subset: circulating Tfh, non-naive CD4+CXCR5+PD-1+ (ICOS+CD38+ or ICOS-CD38-). The receptor source for this set is an adult who received the influenza vaccine.

The rearrangement links TRBV18 to TRBJ2-2; 7 nucleotides align to TRBD1. The CDR3 consists of 14 residues. V trimming: 4 bases; J trimming: 8 bases; junction bases outside the gene matches: 7. Germline V lookup: CDR1 KGHSH, CDR2 LQKENI. For the CDR3, the DNA is TGTGCCAGCTCACGACAGGGAATCGCAGGGGAGCTGTTTTTT. Residues: CASSRQGIAGELFF.

V gene TRBV7-2 combines with J gene TRBJ2-7, with a possible D match to TRBD2 (5 bases). Germline V gene data show CDR1 as SGHTA and CDR2 as FQGNSA. V lost 2 bases, J lost 3 bases, and 11 bases lay in between. This CDR3 has 14 residues. CDR3 sequence: CASSLFEGLYEQYF. The CDR3 bases are TGTGCCAGCAGCTTATTCGAGGGTCTCTACGAGCAGTACTTC.

This chain connects TRBV28 to TRBJ2-5; TRBD1 matches at 9 bases. Germline V gene lookup returns CDR1 MDHEN and CDR2 SYDVKM. The J segment lost 2 bases and the V segment lost 9 bases, leaving 7 bases of the junction unmatched. This CDR3 is built from 14 residues. The CDR3 reads CASTTGGTQETQYF. For the CDR3, the DNA is TGTGCCAGTACGACAGGGGGTACTCAAGAGACCCAGTACTTC.

This sequence joins TRBV5-1 and TRBJ2-1, with D perhaps TRBD2 (6 bases). Germline V gives CDR1 SGHRS, CDR2 YFSETQ. The CDR3 runs to 13 residues. V lost 5 bases and J 8 bases, leaving 14 bases between the germline ends. The CDR3 sequence: CASRGLSGYEQFF. CDR3 DNA sequence: TGCGCCAGCAGGGGACTTAGCGGCTATGAGCAGTTCTTC.

V and J are TRBV2 and TRBJ1-4; D perhaps matches TRBD1 (6 bases). The CDR3 consists of 14 residues. Per the germline V gene, CDR1 is SNHLY and CDR2 is FYNNEI. Trimming took off 6 bases at V and 5 bases at J, with 13 bases between the two ends. The CDR3 spells CASRLDSLNEKLFF. The DNA of the CDR3 is TGTGCCAGCAGACTGGACAGCCTAAATGAAAAACTGTTTTTT.

The chain joins TRBV7-2 to TRBJ2-3; 8 bases map to TRBD2. The CDR3 runs 14 residues. The ends lost 5 bases at V and 9 bases at J; junction bases unmatched: 10. Germline CDR1 reads SGHTA; CDR2 reads FQGNSA. CDR3 bases: TGTGCCAGCAGCCCCCGCCGGGAGGGGGGGACGCAGTATTTT. This gives the protein CASSPRREGGTQYF.

This clone was seen just once. The chain has TRBV9 and TRBJ1-1, with D uncertain. Trimming removed 5 bases from V and 0 bases from J, with 17 bases in between. The CDR3 has 16 amino acids. Germline assignment: CDR1 SGDLS and CDR2 YYNGEE. CDR3 nucleotide sequence: TGTGCCAGCAGTCCAATGGGGTCAATTATGAACACTGAAGCTTTCTTT. This translates into CASSPMGSIMNTEAFF.

V usage is TRBV2 and J usage is TRBJ2-3; D may be TRBD1 (5 bases). Trimming stripped 5 bases from V and 3 bases from J, with 9 bases between. There are 13 residues in the CDR3. Germline values: CDR1 SNHLY, CDR2 FYNNEI. The DNA of the CDR3 is TGTGCCAGCAGTAGCCAGGGAACAGATACGCAGTATTTT. It encodes CASSSQGTDTQYF.

The rearrangement uses TRBV4-2 and TRBJ2-1; TRBD2 matches at 7 bases. The CDR3 loop spans 12 amino acids. Trimming took 2 bases from V and 14 from J; bases not matched to a gene: 6. Germline CDR1 LGHNA, CDR2 YNFKEQ. The CDR3 region has the DNA TGTGCCAGCAGCCAACTTTCGACTAGCAAGTTCTTC. It specifies CASSQLSTSKFF.

The chain links TRBV6-1 to TRBJ2-5; possibly TRBD1 for D (5 bases). The CDR3 runs to 15 residues. CDR1 and CDR2 from the germline V gene are MNHNS and SASEGT. V was shortened by 1 base and J by 2 bases, with 11 bases between the two germline ends. In DNA form, the CDR3 reads TGTGCCAGCAGTGAAGGGTGGGGCACACAAGAGACCCAGTACTTC. Its translation: CASSEGWGTQETQYF.

The chain employs TRBV5-6 and TRBJ1-4, with D unclear. This CDR3 has 13 residues. From germline, CDR1 is SGHDT and CDR2 YYEEEE. Deletions cut 1 base from V and 6 bases from J, with 7 bases between. Written as DNA, the CDR3 is TGTGCCAGCAGCTTGTTTCGGGATGAAAAACTGTTTTTT. Translation gives CASSLFRDEKLFF.

The chain combines TRBV21-1 with TRBJ2-4; TRBD2 reflects the table's D call only, with no check against the DNA. TRBV21-1 is labeled a pseudogene. CDR3 length equals 13 residues. CDR3 bases: TGTGCCCGCCCGGTATTAGCCAAAAACATTCAGTACTTC. This codes for CARPVLAKNIQYF.

The CDR3 is CASRGVSSYNEQFF. The CDR3 bases are TGTGCCAGCAGGGGCGTGAGCTCCTACAATGAGCAGTTCTTC. This chain links TRBV19 with TRBJ2-1, with D possibly matching TRBD1 (6 bases). Germline CDR1 LNHDA, CDR2 SQIVND (reference sequence). V was clipped by 9 bases and J by 0 bases, with 12 bases between them. The CDR3 consists of 14 residues.